These T cell receptor beta chains were read from a single sample in a study of shared clonotypes between healthy human individuals. Generated by immunoSEQ multiplex PCR, the TCRdb table keeps only in-frame clones and is missing some. The sample consists of 2 million to 3 million clones, approximately 93% of them appearing once. Input material: naive CD4+ T cells from PBMCs. These receptors originate from a man younger than 30 in good health. Some clones in this sample may be carry-over from other donors' samples. Both conserved end residues are part of each CDR3. The order of the fields is V gene, J gene, clone size, D gene, CDR3 DNA, CDR3 protein. D genes are given only for firm matches. Clone size is shown for a subset of rows, as once, few, many or a class of expanded clone.

TRBV7-9	TRBJ1-4	NA	NA	TGTGCCAGCAGACGTATGGGGGCTAATGAAAAACTGTTTTTT	CASRRMGANEKLFF
TRBV28	TRBJ2-7	NA	NA	TGTGCCAGCAGTTTCCCTCGTAGCGGCGAGCAGTACTTC	CASSFPRSGEQYF
TRBV6-1	TRBJ1-2	NA	TRBD1	TGTGCCACCGAAGGGGGCAACGGCTACACCTTC	CATEGGNGYTF
TRBV28	TRBJ1-5	NA	TRBD1	TGTGCCAGCAGCCCGACAGGGGATTATCAGCCCCAGCATTTT	CASSPTGDYQPQHF
TRBV5-6	TRBJ1-2	NA	TRBD1	TGTGCCAGCAGCCGAGGGGGCGGCTATGGCTACACCTTC	CASSRGGGYGYTF
TRBV28	TRBJ2-7	NA	NA	TGTGCCAGCAGTTTAGGGGGCGGCGGGAGCTCCTACGAGCAGTACTTC	CASSLGGGGSSYEQYF
TRBV7-2	TRBJ2-7	NA	NA	TGTGCCAGCAGCCCGGGTACTGGGAGCTACGAGCAGTACTTC	CASSPGTGSYEQYF
TRBV5-1	TRBJ2-2	NA	NA	TGCGCCAGCAGCTTGGGTTCCAGAAAGAACACCGGGGAGCTGTTTTTT	CASSLGSRKNTGELFF
TRBV4-1	TRBJ2-7	NA	TRBD1	TGCGCCAGCAGCCTGAGTCAGGACAGGGGGCTTAGAGAGCAGTACTTC	CASSLSQDRGLREQYF
TRBV6-5	TRBJ2-3	once	NA	TGTGCCAGCAGGGCCCGGGCCAGCGACACAGATACGCAGTATTTT	CASRARASDTDTQYF
TRBV10-3	TRBJ1-1	NA	TRBD1	TGTGCCATCAGTGATCGGACAGGGGGACCGCGGAACACTGAAGCTTTCTTT	CAISDRTGGPRNTEAFF
TRBV28	TRBJ2-7	NA	NA	TGTGCCACAGAGTCGAGACGGGACTACGAGCAGTACTTC	CATESRRDYEQYF
TRBV9	TRBJ2-1	once	TRBD2	TGTGCCAGCAGCCCTTACCGGCTAGCGGGGGGGAACTCCTACAATGAGCAGTTCTTC	CASSPYRLAGGNSYNEQFF